These 21 T cell receptor beta chains were all obtained from the same sample, sequenced in a study of T cells in women clearing cervical HPV infection. Method: immunoSEQ multiplex PCR; TCRdb's copy keeps in-frame clones and lacks some. Here the sample table reports 40,000 to 45,000 clones. The material sequenced was blood buffy coat. All receptors derive from a woman between 18 and 69 years old with a cervical HPV16 infection that either progressed to CIN3+ or cleared (not recorded which).

About this clone: Read sequence stops 3 residues before the CDR3 end, and the germline J gene provides the missing end. The chain is built from TRBV7-3 and TRBJ1-4, with D perhaps matching TRBD1 (5 bases). The germline gives CDR1 SGHTA, CDR2 FQGTGA. The CDR3 covers 13 residues. The CDR3: CASSHGRVSPLFF. The sequenced part of the CDR3 DNA is TGTGCCAGCAGTCATGGCAGGGTATCACCA.

A word on this clone: From the germline J gene comes the end of the CDR3, since the read stops 3 residues before it. The chain carries TRBV18 and TRBJ1-2, with 8 nucleotides matching TRBD1. Trimming at V came to 3 bases and at J to 7 bases, leaving 7 bases not matched to a gene. This CDR3 is built from 14 residues. Germline values: CDR1 KGHSH, CDR2 LQKENI. The part of the CDR3 DNA that was read is TGTGCCAGCTCACCGTCAGGACAGGGACTTGGC. Translated: CASSPSGQGLG. The full CDR3 protein is CASSPSGQGLGYTF.

As regards this clone: The read halts 3 residues ahead of the CDR3 end, with the missing end drawn from the germline J gene. The chain is built from TRBV19 and TRBJ2-6; tentative D call: TRBD2 (6 bases). The germline V gene encodes CDR1 LNHDA and CDR2 SQIVND (reference sequence). CDR3 length: 17 residues. V was shortened by 2 bases and J by 2 bases, with 13 bases between the two germline ends. The CDR3 bases that were read are TGTGCCAGTAGTATACCGGGCCGGGGGACTGGGGCCAACGTC. This sequence encodes CASSIPGRGTGANV. The CDR3 as a whole reads CASSIPGRGTGANVLTF.

Concerning this clone: Sequencing ends 3 residues short of the CDR3 end; the germline J gene provides the rest. The chain uses TRBV19 and TRBJ1-1; TRBD1 agrees at 8 bases. Germline lookup yields CDR1 LNHDA and CDR2 SQIVND (reference sequence). Trimming at V came to 6 bases and at J to 2 bases, leaving 2 bases not matched to a gene. The CDR3 loop spans 13 amino acids. CDR3 DNA, as far as it was read: TGTGCCAGTAGCAGGGGGCGAAACACTGAA. Protein product: CASSRGRNTE. The complete CDR3 protein is CASSRGRNTEAFF.

CDR3 sequence: CAISTGTSRYEQYF. The CDR3 DNA, read in part, is TGTGCCATCAGCACCGGGACTAGCCGCTACGAG. This rearrangement joins TRBV10-3 to TRBJ2-7; 9 bases fit TRBD2. The read terminates 3 residues ahead of where the CDR3 ends, so the germline J gene completes it. The CDR3 is 14 amino acids. Germline loops: CDR1 ENHRY, CDR2 SYGVKD. V was pared by 6 bases and J by 3 bases, with 6 bases of the junction left unmatched.

Regarding this clone: The read stops 3 residues short of the end of the CDR3; the missing end is completed from the germline J gene. The chain uses TRBV18 and TRBJ2-3; TRBD1 matches at 7 bases. This CDR3 has 13 residues. Trimming cost V 6 bases and J 4 bases; bases outside gene matches: 4. The V gene's germline CDR1 is KGHSH and CDR2 LQKENI. Here the CDR3 reads CASSAQGADTQYF. The part of the CDR3 DNA that was read is TGTGCCAGCTCGGCCCAGGGGGCAGATACG.

With regard to this clone: The DNA ends 3 residues before the CDR3 does, and the rest of the CDR3 is filled in from the germline J gene. The chain has TRBV20-1 and TRBJ2-7, with 8 bases identical to TRBD1. Per the germline V gene, CDR1 is DFQATT and CDR2 is SNEGSKA (reference sequence). The CDR3 runs to 14 residues. Unmatched junction bases numbered 9, after V lost 6 bases and J lost 2 bases. Partial CDR3 DNA: TGCAGTGCATCCCTCCGGACAGGGACCTACGAG. It is translated as CSASLRTGTYE. The whole CDR3 reads CSASLRTGTYEQYF.

With regard to this clone: The sequenced fragment ends 3 residues before the CDR3 boundary, so the rest is inferred from the germline J gene. V is TRBV5-1 and J is TRBJ2-3; D gene ambiguous. Germline CDR1 SGHRS, CDR2 YFSETQ. V gave up 1 base and J gave up 7 bases, with 10 bases separating them. The CDR3 runs 13 residues. The CDR3: CASSLLPENTQYF. Partial CDR3 DNA: TGCGCCAGCAGCTTGCTTCCAGAGAATACG.

To note about this clone: From the germline J gene comes the end of the CDR3, since the read stops 3 residues before it. The chain links TRBV10-3 to TRBJ1-2; D is unresolved. Germline V gene sequence: CDR1 ENHRY, CDR2 SYGVKD. The length of the CDR3 is 15 residues. With 3 bases removed from V and 2 bases from J, the gap between germline ends came to 13 bases. The covered CDR3 bases are TGTGCCATCAGTGACATCGGAATCGGGAACTATGGC. It codes for CAISDIGIGNYG. From start to end, the CDR3 is CAISDIGIGNYGYTF.

Details on this clone: The CDR3 is cut off 3 residues early in the read; its end comes from the germline J gene. The rearrangement joins TRBV5-1 to TRBJ2-7; TRBD2 aligns across 11 bases. Germline V gene data show CDR1 as SGHRS and CDR2 as YFSETQ. This CDR3 is 13 amino acids long. V trimming: 5 bases; J trimming: 6 bases; junction bases outside the gene matches: 4. The CDR3: CASRQLAGAEQYF. CDR3 bases read: TGCGCCAGCAGGCAACTAGCGGGGGCCGAG.

As for this clone: The read gets to within 3 residues of the CDR3 end, and the germline J gene fills in the rest. V usage is TRBV19 and J usage is TRBJ2-2, with a possible D match to TRBD1 (5 bases). The germline V gene encodes CDR1 LNHDA and CDR2 SQIVND (reference sequence). CDR3 length equals 15 residues. Trimming cost V 9 bases and J 1 base, with 15 bases left between them. The part of the CDR3 DNA that was read is TGTGCCAGCGAGCGTAGGACACTGAACACCGGGGAG. Translated, it gives CASERRTLNTGE. Given in full, the CDR3 is CASERRTLNTGELFF.

A remark on this clone: Read coverage stops 3 residues before the CDR3 terminus; the germline J gene supplies the remainder. The rearrangement joins TRBV7-7 to TRBJ2-1; D remains unclear. Trimming took off 1 base at V and 5 bases at J, with 12 bases between the two ends. Germline values: CDR1 SSHAT, CDR2 FNYEAQ (reference sequence). The length of the CDR3 is 15 residues. The CDR3 loop is CASSLGAGTNNEQFF. Partial CDR3 DNA: TGTGCCAGCAGCTTAGGGGCTGGTACCAACAATGAG. Variable domain in full (rest from reference TRBV7-7 and TRBJ2-1): GAGVSQSPRYKVTKRGQDVTLRCDPISSHATLYWYQQALGQGPEFLTYFNYEAQPDKSGLPSDRFSAERPEGSISTLTIQRTEQRDSAMYRCASSLGAGTNNEQFFGPGTRLTVL.

The CDR3 DNA, read in part, is TGCGCCAGCAGCATCGGGACTTTTGAAGAGACC. Translating it yields CASSIGTFEET. The whole CDR3 sequence is CASSIGTFEETQYF. V usage is TRBV5-1 and J usage is TRBJ2-5; tentative D call: TRBD2 (6 bases). The CDR3 goes on 3 residues after the read ends, and that part is filled in from the germline J gene. This CDR3 contains 14 residues. Trimming removed 4 bases at V and 3 bases at J, with 13 bases between. Germline V gene data show CDR1 as SGHRS and CDR2 as YFSETQ.

In regard to this clone: The read comes to an end 3 residues before the CDR3 does, leaving the germline J gene to fill in the end. This rearrangement joins TRBV7-2 to TRBJ2-2; possibly TRBD2 for D (7 bases). In germline, CDR1 is SGHTA, CDR2 FQGNSA. The CDR3 is made up of 13 amino acids. CDR3 residues: CASGPRGGEKLFF. The CDR3 DNA, read in part, is TGTGCCAGCGGTCCGAGGGGGGGTGAAAAG.

Points on this clone: The read finishes 3 residues shy of the CDR3 end, and the germline J gene is used to complete it. The V call is TRBV5-1, the J call TRBJ1-3, with 9 nucleotides matching TRBD1. The CDR3 is made up of 17 amino acids. The germline V gene has CDR1 SGHRS and CDR2 YFSETQ. J gave up 4 bases and V 2 bases, and 10 bases lay outside the gene matches. The sequenced part of the CDR3 DNA is TGCGCCAGCAGCTTAAGCCCCGGGACAGGGTCAGGAAACACC. It codes for CASSLSPGTGSGNT. The full CDR3 is CASSLSPGTGSGNTIYF.

About this clone itself: The read halts 3 residues ahead of the CDR3 end, with the missing end drawn from the germline J gene. The chain combines TRBV10-3 with TRBJ2-7, with TRBD1 as a possible D gene (7 bases). V was clipped by 6 bases and J by 4 bases, with 13 bases between them. The CDR3 loop spans 13 amino acids. Germline CDR1 and CDR2: ENHRY and SYGVKD. CDR3 loop: CAISQGGTYEQYF. Incomplete CDR3 DNA: TGTGCCATCAGCCAGGGGGGTACGTACGAG.

As for this clone: The CDR3 end is not reached by the read, which stops 3 residues before it; the germline J gene fills it in. Other DNA sequences in the sample encode the same CDR3. The J gene is TRBJ2-1, the V gene TRBV18, with 8 bases identical to TRBD1. The CDR3 has 17 amino acids. CDR1 is KGHSH, CDR2 LQKENI, per germline. The V gene end was trimmed by 4 bases and the J gene end by 7 bases; junction bases not matched to a gene: 15. The CDR3 bases that were read are TGTGCCAGCTCACAGCTCCCCCCGGGACAGGAGCGAAATGAG. It specifies CASSQLPPGQERNE. The full CDR3 is CASSQLPPGQERNEQFF.

As for this clone: The sequence runs out 3 residues before the end of the CDR3; the remainder is reconstructed from the germline J gene. The chain carries TRBV20-1 and TRBJ2-7, with 9 bases lining up with TRBD1. There are 17 residues in the CDR3. V lost 1 base and J lost 2; bases outside the gene matches: 12. Looked up from germline, CDR1 is DFQATT and CDR2 is SNEGSKA (reference sequence). CDR3: CSARGVPDRGNAYEQYF. The part of the CDR3 DNA that was read is TGCAGTGCTAGAGGTGTACCCGACAGGGGGAATGCCTACGAG.

Note on this clone: The read gets to within 3 residues of the CDR3 end, and the germline J gene fills in the rest. The V call is TRBV20-1, the J call TRBJ1-4, with 7 bases identical to TRBD1. This CDR3 spans 14 amino acids. The V and J ends lost 7 bases and 7 bases, in that order; junction bases with no gene match: 12. CDR1 and CDR2 (germline): DFQATT, SNEGSKA (reference sequence). CDR3 amino acids: CSVREGAGGEKLFF. The sequenced part of the CDR3 DNA is TGCAGTGTTCGGGAGGGGGCCGGGGGTGAAAAA.

In regard to this clone: The read finishes 3 residues shy of the CDR3 end, and the germline J gene is used to complete it. The chain couples TRBV7-8 to TRBJ2-3; D unclear. Trimming removed 3 bases at V and 2 bases at J, with 9 bases between. CDR1 and CDR2 (germline): SGHVS, FQNEAQ. This CDR3 comprises 14 residues. The CDR3 protein is CASSFAGTTDTQYF. CDR3 bases read: TGTGCCAGCAGCTTCGCTGGCACCACAGATACG.

In regard to this clone: The read ends 3 residues early relative to the CDR3; the germline J gene fills the gap. The chain uses TRBV20-1 and TRBJ1-5; D is perhaps TRBD1 (5 bases). The V gene's germline CDR1 is DFQATT and CDR2 SNEGSKA (reference sequence). V lost 6 bases and J 3 bases, leaving 9 bases between the germline ends. This CDR3 region has 12 residues. The CDR3 DNA, read in part, is TGCAGTGCCACCAGGGTCAATCAGCCC. This encodes CSATRVNQP. The full-length CDR3 reads as CSATRVNQPQHF.